The 9 T cell receptor beta chains listed next were all sequenced from one sample in a study of blood T cell repertoires in COVID-19 (dated by TCRdb to 2020 to 2022). The library was produced with the immunoSEQ multiplex PCR assay. Entries here come from immuneACCESS through TCRdb and include only in-frame sequences with V and J called. Some clones fail to appear in such tables; in the studies checked, an unresolved V gene covers under half of the shortfall, and the cause of the remainder is unknown. The sample table lists more than 300,000 clones, 87% of them with a count of one. The ten largest make up around 6% of the sample. What was sequenced was peripheral blood. All receptors come from a woman in her fifties or sixties with COVID-19, enrolled during active disease.

This chain connects TRBV30 to TRBJ2-7; the match to TRBD2 covers 16 bases. Germline V gene lookup returns CDR1 GTSNPN and CDR2 SVGIG (reference sequence). V lost 3 bases to trimming and J lost 5 bases; unmatched junction nucleotides: 10. The CDR3 extends over 17 amino acids. CDR3 residues: CAWRPTGTSGRAHEQYF. As DNA, the CDR3 is TGTGCCTGGAGACCGACCGGGACTAGCGGGAGGGCCCACGAGCAGTACTTC.

This clone was seen only a few times. This sequence joins TRBV10-3 and TRBJ1-1; 7 nucleotides line up with TRBD1. Germline CDR1 is ENHRY and CDR2 is SYGVKD. Losses at the gene ends were 10 bases for V and 5 bases for J; bases not matched to a gene: 13. CDR3 length: 14 residues. The CDR3: CANLRDRVFTEAFF. CDR3 coding DNA: TGTGCCAACCTCCGAGACAGGGTTTTTACTGAAGCTTTCTTT.

CDR3 region: CATCGGLAVDEQFF. The CDR3 DNA reads TGTGCCACCTGCGGGGGACTAGCAGTGGATGAGCAGTTCTTC. The chain is built from TRBV6-4 and TRBJ2-1, with 9 nucleotides matching TRBD2. This CDR3 spans 14 amino acids. In germline, CDR1 is MRHNA, CDR2 SNTAGT. The V segment lost 10 bases and the J segment 8 bases; nucleotides outside the gene matches: 12.

This rearrangement joins TRBV7-2 to TRBJ2-3; 8 bases map to TRBD1. The CDR3 is 14 residues long. V trimming: 3 bases; J trimming: 9 bases; junction bases outside the gene matches: 8. The germline CDR1 and CDR2 sequences are SGHTA and FQGNSA. The CDR3 DNA is TGTGCCAGCAGCTTCATACGGACAGGGAGCACGCAGTATTTT. It translates to CASSFIRTGSTQYF.

The V and J genes are TRBV6-6 and TRBJ2-3, with 8 bases identical to TRBD1. With 6 bases clipped from V and 5 bases from J, the junction kept 7 bases outside the gene matches. The germline V gene encodes CDR1 MNHNY and CDR2 SVGAGI (reference sequence). This CDR3 region has 14 residues. CDR3 in DNA: TGTGCCAGCAGACCTCAGGGGGCGGGAGATACGCAGTATTTT. Its protein is CASRPQGAGDTQYF.

The chain uses TRBV4-1 and TRBJ1-4, with 8 bases aligning to TRBD1. CDR3 size: 17 residues. V lost 1 base and J lost 3; bases outside the gene matches: 7. The V gene's germline CDR1 is MGHRA and CDR2 YSYEKL. The CDR3 DNA reads TGCGCCAGCAGCCAAGGAGACAGGGGTCGGGCTAATGAAAAACTGTTTTTT. Protein sequence: CASSQGDRGRANEKLFF.

V gene TRBV7-2 combines with J gene TRBJ1-5; the D is unclear. Trimming left V 3 bases short and J 8 bases short, with 17 bases between. The CDR3 covers 15 residues. Germline CDR1 reads SGHTA; CDR2 reads FQGNSA. CDR3 nucleotide sequence: TGTGCCAGCAGCTTTCAACCCGGTCGTAACGAGCCCCAGCATTTT. It codes for CASSFQPGRNEPQHF.

The rearrangement joins TRBV7-3 to TRBJ2-7; possible D gene TRBD2, 5 bases. The CDR3 covers 13 residues. V lost 4 bases, J lost 3 bases, and 10 bases lay in between. Germline CDR1 SGHTA, CDR2 FQGTGA. CDR3 in DNA: TGTGCCAGCAGCTCCGACGGAGGCTACGAGCAGTACTTC. As protein: CASSSDGGYEQYF. The variable domain in full, completed from reference TRBV7-3 and TRBJ2-7, reads GAGVSQTPSNKVTEKGKYVELRCDPISGHTALYWYRQSLGQGPEFLIYFQGTGAADDSGLPNDRFFAVRPEGSVSTLKIQRTERGDSAVYLCASSSDGGYEQYFGPGTRLTVT.

The V call is TRBV18, the J call TRBJ1-1, with D possibly TRBD1 on 5 matching bases. The CDR3 extends over 15 amino acids. Germline V gene lookup returns CDR1 KGHSH and CDR2 LQKENI. Trimming pared 1 base from V and 0 bases from J, leaving 9 bases between. The CDR3 here is CASSPQLTVNTEAFF. The CDR3 bases are TGTGCCAGCTCACCACAATTGACAGTGAACACTGAAGCTTTCTTT.